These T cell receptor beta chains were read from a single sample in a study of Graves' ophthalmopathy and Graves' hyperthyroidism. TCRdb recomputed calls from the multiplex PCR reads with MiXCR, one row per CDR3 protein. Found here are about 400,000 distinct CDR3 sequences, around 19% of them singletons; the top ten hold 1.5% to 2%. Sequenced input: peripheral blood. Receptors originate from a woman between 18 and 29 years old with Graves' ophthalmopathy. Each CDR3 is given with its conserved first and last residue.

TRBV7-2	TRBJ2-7	CASSPRGGRTYEQYF
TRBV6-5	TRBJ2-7	CASRSSELREQYF
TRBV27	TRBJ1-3	CASSLTGVSGDTIYF
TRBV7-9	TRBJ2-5	CASSGGSREGQETQYF
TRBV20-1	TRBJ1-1	CSARVWGQGWTEAFF
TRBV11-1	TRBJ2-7	CASAESSYEQYF
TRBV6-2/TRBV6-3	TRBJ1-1	CASSLQGSTEAFF
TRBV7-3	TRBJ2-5	CASSLRGSKGTGLQETQYF
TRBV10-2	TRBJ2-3	CASRRSSGGGLWTDTQYF
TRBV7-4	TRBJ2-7	CASSFGRRYEQYF
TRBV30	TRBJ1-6	CAWNIARGMNSPLHF
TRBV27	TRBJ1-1	CASSLRVGVGTEAFF
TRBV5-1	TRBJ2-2	CASRTGGFGELFF
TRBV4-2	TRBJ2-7	CASSQGDGPYEQYF
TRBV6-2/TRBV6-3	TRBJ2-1	CASSYGQSSYNEQFF
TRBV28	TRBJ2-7	CASSSIGQRIFYEQYF
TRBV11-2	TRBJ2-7	CASRGGREQYF
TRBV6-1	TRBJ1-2	CASSADGANYGYTF
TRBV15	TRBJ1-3	CATSRGKQTSGNTIYF
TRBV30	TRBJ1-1	CAWERGTGKLFF
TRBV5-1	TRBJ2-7	CASSLDGAPTYEQYF
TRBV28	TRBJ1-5	CASSTGPTQPQHF
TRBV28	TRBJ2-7	CASSIGRASYEQYF
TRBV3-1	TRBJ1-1	CASSQEGVIEVNTEAFF
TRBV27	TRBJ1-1	CASSPKIHGTEAFF
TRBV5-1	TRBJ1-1	CASTRQGTVGTEAFF
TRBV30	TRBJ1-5	CAWRGGEGQPQHF
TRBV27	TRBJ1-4	CASSLRLGLGEKLFF
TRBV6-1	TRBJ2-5	CASSEGRWANQETQYF
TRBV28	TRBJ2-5	CASSKGTSGHQETQYF
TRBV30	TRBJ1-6	CAWSVLREKKDSPLHF
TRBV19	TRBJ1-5	CATVGLNQPQHF
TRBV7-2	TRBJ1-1	CASSLDAQNTEAFF
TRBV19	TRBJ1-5	CASTPRQGTAAFSNQPQHF
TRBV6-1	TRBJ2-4	CASSTSTNIQYF
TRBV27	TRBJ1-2	CASRALGPYGYTF
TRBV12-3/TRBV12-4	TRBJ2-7	CASSSTPGFQYF
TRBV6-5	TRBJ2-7	CASLDFGHYEQYF
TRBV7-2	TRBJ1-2	CASSSGQGRGGYTF
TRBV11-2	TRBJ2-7	CASRDPGQGTHEQYF
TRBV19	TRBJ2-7	CASSPGGTYEQYF
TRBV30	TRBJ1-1	CAGISTENTEAFF
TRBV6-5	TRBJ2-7	CASSYHRQGAEQYF
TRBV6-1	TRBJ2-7	CASRRRGYEQYF
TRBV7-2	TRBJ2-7	CASTLAGYRQYF
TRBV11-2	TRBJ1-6	CASSSGPGQGIFRFLHF